Listed here are 27 T cell receptor beta chains from one sample, sequenced in a study of cytomegalovirus exposure and HLA in healthy donors (TCRdb year 2017). The library came from the immunoSEQ multiplex PCR assay. A mixture of 60 forward primers for TCR Vbeta segments and 13 reverse primers for TCR Jbeta segments was used in the multiplex PCR. TCRdb stores this immuneACCESS table with in-frame sequences only. Part of the clones is absent; in the studies checked, under half of the shortfall reflects unresolved V genes, and no reason is known for the rest. The sample has some 130,000 clones on record, around 70% of them singletons. The top ten clonotypes cover 1.6% of the sample. Sequenced input: PBMCs. The receptor source for this set is a man younger than 45 in good health and CMV-seropositive.

The chain employs TRBV5-1 and TRBJ1-1; the D gene is possibly TRBD1 (5 bases). The CDR3 is made up of 14 amino acids. V was clipped by 2 bases and J by 0 bases, with 8 bases between them. Germline CDR1 is SGHRS and CDR2 is YFSETQ. The DNA of the CDR3 is TGCGCCAGCAGCTTCAGGGCCATGAACACTGAAGCTTTCTTT. Amino acid sequence: CASSFRAMNTEAFF.

V usage is TRBV14 and J usage is TRBJ1-1; perhaps TRBD1 as D (6 bases). The CDR3 runs to 17 residues. V was pared by 0 bases and J by 2 bases, with 16 bases between. In germline, CDR1 is SGHDN, CDR2 FVKESK. The DNA of the CDR3 is TGTGCCAGCAGCCAAGAACTGAGGGGGAGTTTAAACACTGAAGCTTTCTTT. Protein: CASSQELRGSLNTEAFF.

The V and J genes are TRBV28 and TRBJ1-2; D not resolved. The V end was cut by 2 bases, the J end by 7 bases, with 11 bases between. CDR1 and CDR2 from the germline V gene are MDHEN and SYDVKM. The CDR3 is 13 residues long. DNA for the CDR3: TGTGCCAGCAGTTTAACGGAGGCCTTTGGCTACACCTTC. Its protein is CASSLTEAFGYTF.

This chain uses TRBV4-1 with TRBJ2-5; 11 positions match TRBD1. Germline V lookup: CDR1 MGHRA, CDR2 YSYEKL. This CDR3 is built from 16 residues. J was trimmed by 3 bases and V by 6 bases; bases with no gene match: 9. Here the CDR3 reads CASRHSGQGGKETQYF. The CDR3 DNA is TGCGCCAGCAGGCATTCGGGACAGGGGGGGAAAGAGACCCAGTACTTC.

The genes are TRBV18 and TRBJ1-3; D unresolved. Germline CDR1 and CDR2: KGHSH and LQKENI. CDR3 length equals 13 residues. Trimming took off 4 bases at V and 4 bases at J, with 8 bases between the two ends. The CDR3 nucleotides read TGTGCCAGCTCACTCACTAACGGAAACACCATATATTTT. It translates to CASSLTNGNTIYF.

V and J are TRBV6-5 and TRBJ2-7; 7 bases agree with TRBD1. J gave up 4 bases and V 5 bases, and 11 bases lay outside the gene matches. The CDR3 length is 15 residues. The germline V gene has CDR1 MNHEY and CDR2 SVGAGI. In DNA form, the CDR3 reads TGTGCCAGCAGTCCTTCGACCGGGACAGCATACGAGCAGTACTTC. Its translation is CASSPSTGTAYEQYF.

The V and J genes are TRBV7-3 and TRBJ2-7; 10 nucleotides align to TRBD2. Germline V gives CDR1 SGHTA, CDR2 FQGTGA. This CDR3 has 15 amino acids. After removal of 5 bases from V and 2 bases from J, the junction contained 6 bases not matched to a gene. This CDR3 is CASSPEAGGPYEQYF. CDR3 bases: TGTGCCAGCAGCCCCGAAGCGGGAGGGCCCTACGAGCAGTACTTC.

This clone occurred once. The V call is TRBV5-1, the J call TRBJ1-1; D is possibly TRBD1 (5 bases). The length of the CDR3 is 12 residues. The germline V gene encodes CDR1 SGHRS and CDR2 YFSETQ. V lost 4 bases, J lost 4 bases, and 8 bases lay in between. The CDR3 is CASSQGFTEAFF. CDR3 nucleotides: TGCGCCAGCAGCCAGGGTTTCACTGAAGCTTTCTTT.

The V and J genes are TRBV4-3 and TRBJ2-1; a possible D gene is TRBD1 (5 bases). Trimming left V 0 bases short and J 4 bases short, with 16 bases between. The CDR3 has 17 amino acids. Germline assignment: CDR1 LGHNA and CDR2 YSLEER. The CDR3 spells CASSQDLETESYNEQFF. The CDR3 region has the DNA TGCGCCAGCAGCCAAGATCTGGAGACAGAGTCGTACAATGAGCAGTTCTTC.

For the CDR3, the DNA is TGTGCCAGCAGTTTGGGGACAGGGGGCTGGGATGAGCAGTTCTTC. It codes for CASSLGTGGWDEQFF. The chain employs TRBV27 and TRBJ2-1, with 12 bases fitting TRBD1. Germline V gives CDR1 MNHEY, CDR2 SMNVEV (reference sequence). V lost 3 bases, J lost 8 bases, and 5 bases stayed unmatched. CDR3 length equals 15 residues.

The J gene is TRBJ2-7, the V gene TRBV7-2, with 10 bases lining up with TRBD1. The CDR3 has 14 amino acids. Trimming cost V 5 bases and J 7 bases; bases outside gene matches: 8. Germline CDR1 is SGHTA and CDR2 is FQGNSA. Here the CDR3 reads CASSRDRGTGEQYF. The CDR3 bases are TGTGCCAGCAGCCGGGACAGGGGAACGGGGGAGCAGTACTTC.

The chain recombines TRBV28 with TRBJ1-5; D may be TRBD1 (5 bases). V lost 7 bases to trimming and J lost 3 bases, with 13 bases between them. The germline CDR1 and CDR2 sequences are MDHEN and SYDVKM. The CDR3 runs to 14 residues. CDR3 protein: CASTLTVFNQPQHF. CDR3 DNA: TGTGCCAGCACCTTGACAGTCTTCAATCAGCCCCAGCATTTT.

This clone was seen a few times. This chain connects TRBV28 to TRBJ2-2, with TRBD2 matching over 9 bases. J was trimmed by 4 bases and V by 3 bases; bases with no gene match: 18. Germline values: CDR1 MDHEN, CDR2 SYDVKM. The CDR3 has 20 amino acids. The DNA for the CDR3 is TGTGCCAGCAGTTTTACCACTCCGGGCCAGCGGGAGGTCAGCACCGGGGAGCTGTTTTTT. It is translated as CASSFTTPGQREVSTGELFF. Supplemented by reference TRBV28 and TRBJ2-2, the full variable domain reads DVKVTQSSRYLVKRTGEKVFLECVQDMDHENMFWYRQDPGLGLRLIYFSYDVKMKEKGDIPEGYSVSREKKERFSLILESASTNQTSMYLCASSFTTPGQREVSTGELFFGEGSRLTVL.

The J gene is TRBJ2-2, the V gene TRBV11-2, with D possibly matching TRBD2 (6 bases). The CDR3 totals 15 residues. The germline gives CDR1 SGHAT, CDR2 FQNNGV. Trimming cost V 2 bases and J 5 bases, with 12 bases left between them. The CDR3 DNA reads TGTGCCAGCAGCTTAACCGGGAGTTTTACCGGGGAGCTGTTTTTT. Translating it yields CASSLTGSFTGELFF.

The chain employs TRBV6-1 and TRBJ2-1, with 10 bases identical to TRBD2. The J segment lost 4 bases and the V segment lost 7 bases, leaving 7 bases of the junction unmatched. CDR3 length: 15 residues. Germline CDR1 reads MNHNS; CDR2 reads SASEGT. DNA for the CDR3: TGTGCCAGCAAGCCGCTAGCGGGAGAGTACAATGAGCAGTTCTTC. It codes for CASKPLAGEYNEQFF.

The chain combines TRBV29-1 with TRBJ2-7; 11 bases align to TRBD1. The CDR3 length is 17 residues. The germline CDR1 and CDR2 sequences are SQVTM and ANQGSEA. Losses at the gene ends were 5 bases for V and 2 bases for J; bases not matched to a gene: 14. In DNA, the CDR3 is TGCAGCGTTCAGCTCGGGACAGGGGGGTTTCTGACCTACGAGCAGTACTTC. Its translation: CSVQLGTGGFLTYEQYF.

This clone was observed a handful of times. V is TRBV28 and J is TRBJ1-2, with D perhaps matching TRBD1 (5 bases). The V and J ends lost 7 bases and 2 bases respectively, with 11 bases between them. The germline V gene has CDR1 MDHEN and CDR2 SYDVKM. This CDR3 has 13 residues. The CDR3 DNA reads as TGTGCCAGCACCCCACCAGGGAACTATGGCTACACCTTC. Translated: CASTPPGNYGYTF.

This clone was counted a few times. The J gene is TRBJ1-2, the V gene TRBV7-8, with D perhaps matching TRBD1 (5 bases). The CDR3 runs to 15 residues. V lost 0 bases and J 3 bases, leaving 11 bases between the germline ends. Germline CDR1 SGHVS, CDR2 FQNEAQ. In DNA, the CDR3 is TGTGCCAGCAGCTTAGCGGCGGGGGGAGACTATGGCTACACCTTC. Amino acid sequence: CASSLAAGGDYGYTF.

The chain carries TRBV19 and TRBJ2-5; TRBD1 matches at 10 bases. The junction had 14 bases not matched to a gene; V was cut back by 7 bases and J by 3 bases. Per germline, CDR1 LNHDA and CDR2 SQIVND (reference sequence). This CDR3 is built from 17 residues. CDR3 nucleotides: TGTGCCAGTAAGAGACAGGGGGCTCCCCTCTCCAAAGAGACCCAGTACTTC. This encodes CASKRQGAPLSKETQYF.

This clone was observed a few times. The chain joins TRBV6-4 to TRBJ2-1; 7 bases map to TRBD2. The CDR3 totals 15 residues. Germline CDR1 is MRHNA and CDR2 is SNTAGT. The J segment lost 3 bases and the V segment lost 0 bases, leaving 2 bases of the junction unmatched. CDR3 sequence reads: CASSDSSGDYNEQFF. In DNA, the CDR3 is TGTGCCAGCAGTGACTCAAGCGGGGACTACAATGAGCAGTTCTTC.

Only a few counts were recorded for this clone. The CDR3, as DNA: TGTGCCAGCAGCCAGGGTGAGGCCTATGGCTACACCTTC. Protein: CASSQGEAYGYTF. This chain joins TRBV5-4 and TRBJ1-2; possible D gene TRBD1, 5 bases. Germline V gene data show CDR1 as SGHNT and CDR2 as YYREEE (reference sequence). V lost 4 bases, J lost 4 bases, and 11 bases lay in between. This CDR3 spans 13 amino acids.

The chain uses TRBV28 and TRBJ2-7; 8 nucleotides align to TRBD1. The J segment lost 2 bases and the V segment lost 2 bases, leaving 5 bases of the junction unmatched. Germline V gives CDR1 MDHEN, CDR2 SYDVKM. The CDR3 sequence is 15 residues long. CDR3 region: CASSLLAGGPYEQYF. The CDR3 DNA is TGTGCCAGCAGTTTACTCGCAGGGGGCCCCTACGAGCAGTACTTC.

The rearrangement joins TRBV7-9 to TRBJ2-3; D is unresolved. CDR3 length: 15 residues. Germline V CDR1 and CDR2: SEHNR, FQNEAQ (reference sequence). V dropped 1 base and J dropped 5 bases, with 13 bases sitting between them. The CDR3 bases are TGTGCCAGCAGCTTAGATTATCAGGTGCAAGATACGCAGTATTTT. Translated, it gives CASSLDYQVQDTQYF.

The rearrangement uses TRBV7-2 and TRBJ2-4; D is uncertain. V dropped 5 bases and J dropped 0 bases, with 11 bases sitting between them. This CDR3 has 15 amino acids. Germline values: CDR1 SGHTA, CDR2 FQGNSA. The CDR3 region is CASSLLPRAKNIQYF. CDR3 in DNA: TGTGCCAGCAGCCTACTCCCGAGAGCCAAAAACATTCAGTACTTC.

The chain carries TRBV5-6 and TRBJ2-5, with D uncertain. Germline CDR1 SGHDT, CDR2 YYEEEE. This CDR3 comprises 14 residues. V was trimmed by 0 bases and J by 5 bases, leaving 11 bases between them. CDR3: CASSLGGLIETQYF. The CDR3 DNA is TGTGCCAGCAGCTTGGGAGGCCTAATCGAGACCCAGTACTTC.

The J gene is TRBJ2-7, the V gene TRBV2; 7 bases agree with TRBD2. Germline V gene lookup returns CDR1 SNHLY and CDR2 FYNNEI. This CDR3 has 13 residues. J was trimmed by 6 bases and V by 6 bases; bases with no gene match: 8. This CDR3 is CASSVEAGSEQYF. In nucleotides, the CDR3 is TGTGCCAGCAGCGTAGAAGCGGGAAGCGAGCAGTACTTC.

This clone was seen only a few times. V usage is TRBV4-2 and J usage is TRBJ2-2; D is undetermined. The CDR3 sequence is 13 residues long. V lost 0 bases and J 7 bases, leaving 6 bases between the germline ends. CDR1 and CDR2 from the germline V gene are LGHNA and YNFKEQ. The DNA for the CDR3 is TGTGCCAGCAGCCAAGATGTCCTCGGGGAGCTGTTTTTT. It is translated as CASSQDVLGELFF.